Reported below is one TCR beta chain. V was trimmed by 8 bases and J by 2 bases, leaving 4 bases between them. The CDR3 contains 11 residues. Germline CDR1 is SNHLY and CDR2 is FYNNEI. The sample originates from a study of cytomegalovirus exposure and HLA in healthy donors. The PCR had 60 Vbeta and 13 Jbeta primers. The data were produced by immunoSEQ multiplex PCR, yet TCRdb's version contains in-frame clones alone and is incomplete. The table records about 130,000 clones, less than 85% of them present only once. The rearrangement uses TRBV2 and TRBJ2-1; D is uncertain. Sequenced input: PBMCs. The receptor was derived from a man between 35 and 55 years old in good health and CMV-seronegative. CDR3 protein: CASPAYNEQFF. The CDR3 nucleotides read TGTGCCAGCCCCGCCTACAATGAGCAGTTCTTC.